The present entry profiles one T cell receptor beta chain with its context. The antigen remains unidentified. The sample is drawn from a study of graft-versus-host responses after intestinal transplantation. About the study: Transplantation in recipients was multivisceral, liver-intestinal, or isolated intestinal. For two to four years after anti-thymocyte globulin induction, all recipients took tacrolimus and steroids.

This table comes from immunoSEQ multiplex PCR, and its TCRdb copy is limited to in-frame clones, with some not included. The sample includes about 120,000 clones, less than 95% of them seen just once. CDR1 SGHVS and CDR2 FQNEAQ come from the germline V gene. The CDR3 extends over 15 amino acids. The V and J ends lost 0 bases and 3 bases, in that order; junction bases with no gene match: 1. The TCR sequence derives from a human donor who received an intestinal transplant. The V call is TRBV7-8, the J call TRBJ2-7; TRBD1 aligns across 11 bases. Here the sequenced sample was unstimulated CD4+ T cells sorted from spleen or lymph node cells, taken before intestinal transplant. Here the CDR3 DNA reads TGTGCCAGCAGCTTAGCAGGGACAGGGGGCTACGAGCAGTACTTC. Protein sequence: CASSLAGTGGYEQYF.